The next 18 T cell receptor beta chains were all read from a single sample in a study of HIV-infected patients and healthy controls. Reverse transcription used around 500 ng RNA and constant-region primers for alpha and beta. Separate chain-specific third strand synthesis with multiplexing indices produced the alpha and beta libraries. TCRdb passed the 5' RACE reads through MiXCR, listing each CDR3 protein once. The table records about 13,000 distinct CDR3 sequences, roughly 9.6% of them present only once. All unsorted peripheral T cells were captured because whole blood was used without fractionation. Sequences were obtained from blood. The receptors were gathered from an adult in good health.

This clonotype came up many times. The gene calls are TRBV4-3 and TRBJ2-7; 8 bases fit TRBD1. CDR3 size: 17 residues. The ends lost 5 bases at V and 2 bases at J; junction bases unmatched: 14. From germline, CDR1 is LGHNA and CDR2 YSLEER. CDR3 loop: CASSYKRPGTGAYEQYF. The CDR3 DNA is TGCGCCAGCAGCTACAAGCGCCCCGGGACAGGTGCCTACGAGCAGTACTTC.

This clonotype was recorded many times. The rearrangement links TRBV7-7 to TRBJ2-5; a possible D gene is TRBD1 (7 bases). The V gene lost 5 bases and the J gene lost 2 bases, with 12 bases spanning the gap. This CDR3 has 14 residues. Germline values: CDR1 SSHAT, CDR2 FNYEAQ (reference sequence). The CDR3 reads CASSPAGQQETQYF. The CDR3 DNA is TGTGCCAGCAGCCCGGCGGGACAGCAAGAGACCCAGTACTTC.

In this sample, this clonotype is medium-sized (0.01 to 0.1%). The gene calls are TRBV18 and TRBJ1-1; TRBD1 might be the D (5 bases). Germline-derived CDR1 and CDR2 are KGHSH and LQKENI. The V end was cut by 4 bases, the J end by 3 bases, with 15 bases between. The CDR3 is 15 residues long. For the CDR3, the DNA is TGTGCCAGCTCACAGCAGGGCGATTTGTACACTGAAGCTTTCTTT. As protein: CASSQQGDLYTEAFF.

This clonotype has a handful of counts. The rearrangement uses TRBV5-4 and TRBJ2-5; D call uncertain. Germline V gene sequence: CDR1 SGHNT, CDR2 YYREEE (reference sequence). Trimming pared 0 bases from V and 3 bases from J, leaving 6 bases between. The CDR3 has 13 residues. The CDR3 protein is CASSLALEETQYF. The CDR3 DNA sequence: TGTGCCAGCAGCTTGGCCCTAGAAGAGACCCAGTACTTC.

By sample fraction, this clonotype is medium-sized. The chain employs TRBV28 and TRBJ2-7, with D uncertain. The V gene's germline CDR1 is MDHEN and CDR2 SYDVKM. This CDR3 is built from 12 residues. V gave up 5 bases and J gave up 7 bases, with 12 bases separating them. This chain's CDR3 is CASSEVFGEQYF. The CDR3 DNA reads TGTGCCAGCAGTGAGGTTTTCGGAGAGCAGTACTTC. Combining the CDR3 with reference TRBV28 and TRBJ2-7 gives the whole variable domain DVKVTQSSRYLVKRTGEKVFLECVQDMDHENMFWYRQDPGLGLRLIYFSYDVKMKEKGDIPEGYSVSREKKERFSLILESASTNQTSMYLCASSEVFGEQYFGPGTRLTVT.

This clonotype was counted at least ten times. This rearrangement joins TRBV11-3 to TRBJ1-2; 10 bases map to TRBD1. Per the germline V gene, CDR1 is SGHNT and CDR2 is YENEEA. Trimming at V came to 10 bases and at J to 4 bases, leaving 3 bases not matched to a gene. The CDR3 totals 12 residues. The CDR3 sequence: CAIRQGAYGYTF. CDR3 coding DNA: TGTGCCATCAGACAGGGGGCCTATGGCTACACCTTC.

This clonotype was recorded many times. The V call is TRBV15, the J call TRBJ1-4; D is unresolved. The V gene's germline CDR1 is LNHNV and CDR2 YYDKDF (reference sequence). Trimming pared 5 bases from V and 4 bases from J, leaving 14 bases between. The CDR3 consists of 15 residues. The CDR3 loop is CATSPHQWGNEKLFF. For the CDR3, the DNA is TGTGCCACCAGCCCCCACCAGTGGGGTAATGAAAAACTGTTTTTT.

This clonotype was recorded a few times. The V and J genes are TRBV6-1 and TRBJ1-1; the match to TRBD1 covers 8 bases. Germline lookup yields CDR1 MNHNS and CDR2 SASEGT. V lost 5 bases, J lost 7 bases, and 15 bases stayed unmatched. This CDR3 has 16 residues. CDR3 sequence: CASSSRKGTGRIEAFF. The CDR3 bases are TGTGCCAGCAGTTCCCGAAAGGGGACAGGACGGATTGAAGCTTTCTTT.

This clonotype has a count of ten or more. The V gene is TRBV12-3 or TRBV12-4, the J gene TRBJ2-2, with no clear D. The CDR3 is 13 amino acids. Trimming left V 7 bases short and J 7 bases short, with 13 bases between. CDR3 loop: CASTLDAVGELFF. The CDR3 DNA is TGTGCCAGCACCTTGGACGCGGTCGGGGAGCTGTTTTTT.

This clonotype showed up just a few times. The chain couples TRBV5-4 to TRBJ2-7, with 8 bases aligning to TRBD2. The CDR3 spans 18 residues. J was trimmed by 3 bases and V by 1 base; bases with no gene match: 15. In germline, CDR1 is SGHNT, CDR2 YYREEE (reference sequence). Here the CDR3 reads CASSLWLFSGKDSYEQYF. CDR3 nucleotides: TGTGCCAGCAGCTTGTGGTTATTTAGCGGGAAGGATAGCTACGAGCAGTACTTC.

This clonotype was counted only a few times. The rearrangement uses TRBV14 and TRBJ2-7, with 8 bases matching TRBD2. The CDR3 is made up of 14 amino acids. The V segment lost 4 bases and the J segment 4 bases; nucleotides outside the gene matches: 6. Germline V gene lookup returns CDR1 SGHDN and CDR2 FVKESK. CDR3 residues: CASSLPGTRYEQYF. The CDR3 bases are TGTGCCAGCAGCCTGCCCGGGACTAGGTACGAGCAGTACTTC. Complete variable domain (other parts from reference TRBV14 and TRBJ2-7): EAGVTQFPSHSVIEKGQTVTLRCDPISGHDNLYWYRRVMGKEIKFLLHFVKESKQDESGMPNNRFLAERTGGTYSTLKVQPAELEDSGVYFCASSLPGTRYEQYFGPGTRLTVT.

There are many counts of this clonotype. This chain uses TRBV19 with TRBJ1-5, with D uncertain. Trimming left V 6 bases short and J 0 bases short, with 9 bases between. Germline lookup yields CDR1 LNHDA and CDR2 SQIVND (reference sequence). CDR3 length equals 14 residues. Here the CDR3 DNA reads TGTGCCAGTAGCCCGGATTCTAGCAATCAGCCCCAGCATTTT. It translates to CASSPDSSNQPQHF.

Relative to its sample, this clonotype is medium-sized. V and J are TRBV20-1 and TRBJ1-2, with D uncertain. V lost 3 bases to trimming and J lost 6 bases, with 17 bases between them. CDR3 length equals 14 residues. Germline loops: CDR1 DFQATT, CDR2 SNEGSKA (reference sequence). DNA of the CDR3: TGCAGTGCTAGGGCCCCGGACCTAGCCAATGGCTACACCTTC. It yields the protein CSARAPDLANGYTF.

There are many counts of this clonotype. J is TRBJ2-7 and V is TRBV10-3; possibly TRBD2 for D (5 bases). V gave up 6 bases and J gave up 2 bases, with 14 bases separating them. Germline values: CDR1 ENHRY, CDR2 SYGVKD. This CDR3 contains 14 residues. The DNA for the CDR3 is TGTGCCATCAGGGGAGAGGGAACGACCTACGAGCAGTACTTC. Protein: CAIRGEGTTYEQYF.

This clonotype was detected a few times. The chain carries TRBV7-8 and TRBJ2-1; D is undetermined. Germline CDR1 and CDR2: SGHVS and FQNEAQ. Trimming pared 5 bases from V and 4 bases from J, leaving 24 bases between. The CDR3 runs to 18 residues. This CDR3 is CASSPSGWVASPYNEQFF. DNA for the CDR3: TGTGCCAGCAGCCCCTCAGGTTGGGTCGCCTCCCCTTACAATGAGCAGTTCTTC.

This clonotype counts as medium-sized. The rearrangement uses TRBV6-2 or TRBV6-3 and TRBJ2-1; 7 bases are shared with TRBD1. Germline V lookup: CDR1 MNHEY, CDR2 SVGEGT. The CDR3 has 18 amino acids. The V and J ends lost 0 bases and 0 bases, in that order; junction bases with no gene match: 8. The CDR3 region has the DNA TGTGCCAGCAGTTACTCGCAAAGGACAGGACACTCCTACAATGAGCAGTTCTTC. It is translated as CASSYSQRTGHSYNEQFF.

This clonotype is medium-sized in the sample. This chain uses TRBV20-1 with TRBJ2-6; possibly TRBD2 for D (5 bases). The CDR3 covers 14 residues. Trimming stripped 1 base from V and 4 bases from J, with 8 bases between. Per germline, CDR1 DFQATT and CDR2 SNEGSKA (reference sequence). In DNA, the CDR3 is TGCAGTGCTAGAGGGGGAGCCGGGGCCAACGTCCTGACTTTC. Amino acids: CSARGGAGANVLTF.

This clonotype was seen more than once but under ten times. The chain carries TRBV7-9 and TRBJ1-1; no clear D. Deletions cut 3 bases from V and 7 bases from J, with 6 bases between. Germline CDR1 reads SEHNR; CDR2 reads FQNEAQ (reference sequence). The length of the CDR3 is 11 residues. The CDR3 here is CASSLVNEAFF. The CDR3, as DNA: TGTGCCAGCAGCTTGGTTAATGAAGCTTTCTTT.